This TCR beta chain was found in a study of blood T cell repertoires in COVID-19. For the study at large: Sources were T cells, B-cell-depleted T cells, or PBMCs; the material itself was cDNA or gDNA.

Authors' analysis steps: Using reference gene primer amplification, nucleated cell counts were estimated. This table comes from immunoSEQ multiplex PCR, and its TCRdb copy is limited to in-frame clones, with some not included. V and J calls and clone size are copied from that table; D and trimming were computed from the DNA. The sample has 150,000 to 200,000 clones, approximately 84% seen once. With V trimmed by 3 bases and J by 3 bases, 6 bases remained unmatched. CDR3 length: 15 residues. CDR1 and CDR2 from the germline V gene are LNHNV and YYDKDF (reference sequence). Sequencing was carried out using peripheral blood. This TCR came from a woman of 80 years or more with acute or convalescent COVID-19. The chain carries TRBV15 and TRBJ1-2; TRBD1 aligns across 8 bases. CDR3 protein: CATSSEAGQDYGYTF. DNA for the CDR3: TGTGCCACCAGCAGTGAGGCGGGACAGGACTATGGCTACACCTTC.